This is a list of T cell receptor beta chains from one sample in a study of prognosis after radiotherapy for stage I lung cancer. One entry per CDR3 protein, called by TCRdb with MiXCR from the multiplex PCR reads. The table has 15,000 to 20,000 distinct CDR3 sequences, about 46% seen once. The sample here was PBMCs, taken before or after stereotactic body radiation therapy (not recorded which). The receptors stem from a donor over 45 with non-small cell lung cancer. CDR3s include the opening cysteine and the closing phenylalanine or tryptophan. A D gene is named only where the DNA matches it firmly. Where a row states a size, it is once, few, many or the class of an expanded clone; other rows omit it.

v_call	clone_size	d_call	j_call	cdr3_nt	cdr3_aa
TRBV5-1	.	.	TRBJ2-1	TGCGCCAGCAGCCCGGAGGGGATCTGGCGGCAGTTCTTC	CASSPEGIWRQFF
TRBV12-3/TRBV12-4	.	.	TRBJ1-2	TGTGCCAGCAGCGCCGGGGATTATGGCTACACCTTC	CASSAGDYGYTF
TRBV2	.	TRBD2	TRBJ2-7	TGTGCCAGCAGCCCCCGATCTAGCGGGTCCTACGAGCAGTACTTC	CASSPRSSGSYEQYF
TRBV5-1	.	.	TRBJ2-3	TGCGCCAGCAGCTTGAGGGGGAGCGCAGATACGCAGTATTTT	CASSLRGSADTQYF
TRBV6-1	many	.	TRBJ2-3	TGTGCCAGCAGTGGCGCGACTTGGGATACGCAGTATTTT	CASSGATWDTQYF
TRBV5-1	many	.	TRBJ2-5	TGCGCCAGCAGCTCCGGAGGGGTCGGCGAGACCCAGTACTTC	CASSSGGVGETQYF
TRBV6-1	.	.	TRBJ2-1	TGTGCCAGAAGTAAGTCGGGACTGGCGACCTACAATGAGCAGTTCTTC	CARSKSGLATYNEQFF
TRBV20-1	many	TRBD2	TRBJ2-3	TGCAGTGCTAGCGACAGCGGGAAGAACGGAGATACGCAGTATTTT	CSASDSGKNGDTQYF
TRBV28	many	TRBD2	TRBJ2-5	TGTGCCAGCAGTTCGGTGGGAGGGGAAGAGACCCAGTACTTC	CASSSVGGEETQYF
TRBV3-1	.	TRBD2	TRBJ2-3	TGTGCCAGCAGCCAGCTTGTGGCGGGAGGGGGCACAGATACGCAGTATTTT	CASSQLVAGGGTDTQYF
TRBV5-1	medium-sized	TRBD2	TRBJ2-1	TGCGCCAGCAGCTTGGTGGCGGGAGGAACGAATGAGCAGTTCTTC	CASSLVAGGTNEQFF
TRBV5-4	many	.	TRBJ2-7	TGTGCCAGCAGCTTGGGAGGCAGAGTCTACGAGCAGTACTTC	CASSLGGRVYEQYF
TRBV6-2/TRBV6-3	medium-sized	.	TRBJ2-1	TGTGCCAGCAGTAAAGAGGGGTACTCCTACAATGAGCAGTTCTTC	CASSKEGYSYNEQFF
TRBV5-6	.	.	TRBJ1-1	TGTGCCAGCAGCCCACTTAGGGGAGGGGATTTAATCAGAAACACTGAAGCTTTCTTT	CASSPLRGGDLIRNTEAFF
TRBV12-5	many	TRBD2	TRBJ2-3	TGTGCTAGTGGTTCCGGACTAGCGGGAGCAGATACGCAGTATTTT	CASGSGLAGADTQYF
TRBV6-5	.	.	TRBJ2-3	TGTGCCAGCAGTTACTCAATATTAGGTACAGATGCGCAGTATTTT	CASSYSILGTDAQYF